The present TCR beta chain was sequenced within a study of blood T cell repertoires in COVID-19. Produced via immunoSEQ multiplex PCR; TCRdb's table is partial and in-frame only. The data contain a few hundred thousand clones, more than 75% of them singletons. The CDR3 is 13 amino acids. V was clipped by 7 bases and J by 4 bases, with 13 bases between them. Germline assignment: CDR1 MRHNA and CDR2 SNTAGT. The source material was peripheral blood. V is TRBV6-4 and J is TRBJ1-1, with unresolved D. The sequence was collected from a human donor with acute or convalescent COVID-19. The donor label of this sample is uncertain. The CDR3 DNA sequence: TGTGCCAGCACCCCGGACGGGAGCACTGAAGCTTTCTTT. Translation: CASTPDGSTEAFF.